The next 19 T cell receptor beta chains were all read from a single sample in a study of radiotherapy plus CTLA-4 blockade in lung cancer. The protocol was immunoSEQ multiplex PCR, while the TCRdb copy is restricted to in-frame clones and leaves out a portion. The data show 75,000 to 95,000 clones, with about four fifths seen just once and about 26% held by the top ten. Sequenced material: peripheral blood, taken from a patient treated with radiotherapy plus ipilimumab. These receptors were collected from a human donor with non-small cell lung cancer that progressed on radiotherapy plus ipilimumab.

The V call is TRBV5-6, the J call TRBJ2-1, with no clear D. Trimming removed 0 bases at V and 9 bases at J, with 7 bases between. Germline-derived CDR1 and CDR2 are SGHDT and YYEEEE. The CDR3 sequence is 12 residues long. The CDR3 DNA is TGTGCCAGCAGCTTGGGGACCAGTGAGCAGTTCTTC. Translated: CASSLGTSEQFF.

The sample holds one count of this clone. This chain connects TRBV5-6 to TRBJ2-3, with TRBD2 matching over 15 bases. The CDR3 loop spans 17 amino acids. V lost 0 bases and J lost 1; bases outside the gene matches: 0. Germline values: CDR1 SGHDT, CDR2 YYEEEE. CDR3 coding DNA: TGTGCCAGCAGCTTGGGGACTAGCGGGAGGGGCACAGATACGCAGTATTTT. This sequence encodes CASSLGTSGRGTDTQYF.

The rearrangement joins TRBV19 to TRBJ1-5, with D uncertain. Germline assignment: CDR1 LNHDA and CDR2 SQIVND (reference sequence). Trimming shortened V by 3 bases and J by 0 bases, and 12 bases separated the two germline ends. There are 16 residues in the CDR3. In DNA, the CDR3 is TGTGCCAGTAGTATCTCGGACGGATATAGCAATCAGCCCCAGCATTTT. Residues: CASSISDGYSNQPQHF.

The rearrangement joins TRBV9 to TRBJ1-1; D remains unclear. CDR3 length: 12 residues. V was pared by 5 bases and J by 0 bases, with 5 bases between. Germline V CDR1 and CDR2: SGDLS, YYNGEE. CDR3 nucleotide sequence: TGTGCCAGCAGTAGATTGAACACTGAAGCTTTCTTT. Its protein product is CASSRLNTEAFF.

This chain connects TRBV5-8 to TRBJ1-5; 8 bases agree with TRBD1. Germline-derived CDR1 and CDR2 are SGHTS and YDEGEE. The J segment lost 3 bases and the V segment lost 6 bases, leaving 8 bases of the junction unmatched. This CDR3 is built from 15 residues. The CDR3 sequence is CASTPTGVINQPQHF. The CDR3 region has the DNA TGTGCCAGCACCCCGACAGGGGTTATCAATCAGCCCCAGCATTTT. The full variable domain, in which reference TRBV5-8 and TRBJ1-5 provide the parts outside the CDR3, is EAGVTQSPTHLIKTRGQQATLRCSPISGHTSVYWYQQALGLGLQFLLWYDEGEERNRGNFPPRFSGRQFPNYSSELNVNALELEDSALYLCASTPTGVINQPQHFGDGTRLSIL.

The chain has TRBV5-1 and TRBJ2-1, with TRBD2 matching over 11 bases. Germline V gene data show CDR1 as SGHRS and CDR2 as YFSETQ. This CDR3 contains 16 residues. V was pared by 2 bases and J by 0 bases, with 1 base of the junction left unmatched. The CDR3 region has the DNA TGCGCCAGCAGCTTTCTAGCGGGAGGCTCCTACAATGAGCAGTTCTTC. This encodes CASSFLAGGSYNEQFF.

This clone has only a few counts. V and J are TRBV5-1 and TRBJ2-7; TRBD2 agrees at 7 bases. The germline CDR1 and CDR2 sequences are SGHRS and YFSETQ. V was clipped by 4 bases and J by 2 bases; unmatched bases: 3. The CDR3 has 13 amino acids. The chain's CDR3 is CASSEAGTYEQYF. The CDR3 DNA follows: TGCGCCAGCAGCGAAGCGGGAACCTACGAGCAGTACTTC.

V and J are TRBV9 and TRBJ2-7, with 14 bases aligning to TRBD2. V lost 3 bases, J lost 3 bases, and 11 bases stayed unmatched. Germline lookup yields CDR1 SGDLS and CDR2 YYNGEE. The CDR3 sequence is 18 residues long. CDR3 nucleotides: TGTGCCAGCAGCGCCACCGGGACTAGCGGGAGTTGGGACTACGAGCAGTACTTC. The encoded protein is CASSATGTSGSWDYEQYF.

The V call is TRBV19, the J call TRBJ1-2; D unresolved. The V end lost 4 bases, the J end lost 3 bases, and 15 bases lay between the germline ends. The CDR3 is 15 residues long. Looked up from germline, CDR1 is LNHDA and CDR2 is SQIVND (reference sequence). The chain's CDR3 is CASSRASEGYYGYTF. Written as DNA, the CDR3 is TGTGCCAGTAGTAGGGCGTCGGAAGGGTACTATGGCTACACCTTC.

This chain's CDR3 is CASSQESTGGNSNQPQHF. CDR3 nucleotides: TGTGCCAGCAGCCAAGAATCGACAGGGGGCAATAGCAATCAGCCCCAGCATTTT. The chain has TRBV4-2 and TRBJ1-5; 10 bases line up with TRBD1. Germline V gives CDR1 LGHNA, CDR2 YNFKEQ. V lost 0 bases and J lost 0; bases outside the gene matches: 5. The length of the CDR3 is 18 residues.

The gene calls are TRBV9 and TRBJ2-3; D not certain. The germline V and J ends were trimmed by 1 base and 4 bases, with 10 bases remaining between them. Germline CDR1 is SGDLS and CDR2 is YYNGEE. The CDR3 covers 14 residues. Here the CDR3 reads CASSVRPTADTQYF. As DNA, the CDR3 is TGTGCCAGCAGCGTAAGGCCGACGGCAGATACGCAGTATTTT. Combining the CDR3 with reference TRBV9 and TRBJ2-3 gives the whole variable domain DSGVTQTPKHLITATGQRVTLRCSPRSGDLSVYWYQQSLDQGLQFLIQYYNGEERAKGNILERFSAQQFPDLHSELNLSSLELGDSALYFCASSVRPTADTQYFGPGTRLTVL.

The V gene is TRBV6-4, the J gene TRBJ1-5; TRBD1 is a possible D gene (6 bases). CDR3 length: 15 residues. CDR1 is MRHNA, CDR2 SNTAGT, per germline. The V and J ends lost 6 bases and 2 bases respectively, with 14 bases between them. CDR3 amino acids: CASRKARGGNQPQHF. In DNA, the CDR3 is TGTGCCAGCAGAAAGGCCAGGGGAGGCAATCAGCCCCAGCATTTT.

This chain joins TRBV2 and TRBJ2-3, with 7 bases fitting TRBD2. This CDR3 contains 15 residues. V was pared by 6 bases and J by 6 bases, with 12 bases of the junction left unmatched. The germline V gene has CDR1 SNHLY and CDR2 FYNNEI. The CDR3 DNA sequence: TGTGCCAGCAGGTCGACTAGCCTAATGGCTGATACGCAGTATTTT. This codes for CASRSTSLMADTQYF. Combining the CDR3 with reference TRBV2 and TRBJ2-3 gives the whole variable domain EPEVTQTPSHQVTQMGQEVILRCVPISNHLYFYWYRQILGQKVEFLVSFYNNEISEKSEIFDDQFSVERPDGSNFTLKIRSTKLEDSAMYFCASRSTSLMADTQYFGPGTRLTVL.

The chain links TRBV12-5 to TRBJ2-5, with 12 positions matching TRBD1. The CDR3 has 16 amino acids. V was clipped by 4 bases and J by 0 bases; unmatched bases: 3. Germline V lookup: CDR1 LGHNT, CDR2 FRNRAP. This chain's CDR3 is CASGWGQGAYQETQYF. DNA for the CDR3: TGTGCTAGTGGTTGGGGACAGGGGGCTTACCAAGAGACCCAGTACTTC. Full variable domain (rest looked up from reference TRBV12-5 and TRBJ2-5): DARVTQTPRHKVTEMGQEVTMRCQPILGHNTVFWYRQTMMQGLELLAYFRNRAPLDDSGMPKDRFSAEMPDATLATLKIQPSEPRDSAVYFCASGWGQGAYQETQYFGPGTRLLVL.

The chain is built from TRBV27 and TRBJ2-3; a weak D match, TRBD2 (6 bases). The CDR3 is made up of 17 amino acids. V lost 4 bases and J lost 0, with 17 bases in between. Germline V gene sequence: CDR1 MNHEY, CDR2 SMNVEV (reference sequence). CDR3 bases: TGTGCCAGCAGTTCCCTAAGACTAGGTTCTAGCACAGATACGCAGTATTTT. Its protein is CASSSLRLGSSTDTQYF.

The rearrangement uses TRBV15 and TRBJ2-1; TRBD2 matches at 9 bases. The CDR3 totals 21 residues. Germline CDR1 is LNHNV and CDR2 is YYDKDF (reference sequence). With V trimmed by 0 bases and J by 9 bases, 24 bases remained unmatched. The chain's CDR3 is CATSRDAGTSSIVGIKGEQFF. CDR3 nucleotide sequence: TGTGCCACCAGCAGAGATGCCGGGACTAGCTCTATTGTCGGGATAAAGGGTGAGCAGTTCTTC.

In its sample, this clone was seen once. The chain joins TRBV30 to TRBJ2-5; TRBD1 aligns across 7 bases. With V trimmed by 0 bases and J by 5 bases, 9 bases remained unmatched. Germline values: CDR1 GTSNPN, CDR2 SVGIG (reference sequence). The CDR3 has 15 amino acids. The CDR3: CAWSVRQGVGETQYF. The CDR3 nucleotides are TGTGCCTGGAGTGTAAGGCAGGGGGTGGGGGAGACCCAGTACTTC.

The chain employs TRBV28 and TRBJ2-1; D perhaps matches TRBD2 (6 bases). V dropped 3 bases and J dropped 5 bases, with 11 bases sitting between them. CDR3 length equals 14 residues. The V gene's germline CDR1 is MDHEN and CDR2 SYDVKM. The CDR3 spells CASSLLRDHNEQFF. The CDR3 DNA sequence: TGTGCCAGCAGTTTGTTGCGGGACCACAATGAGCAGTTCTTC.

The rearrangement joins TRBV12-2 to TRBJ2-5; the table's D call, TRBD1, has no DNA check behind it. TRBV12-2 is termed a pseudogene. The CDR3 is made up of 17 amino acids. The CDR3 DNA reads TGTGCAAGTCGCTTAGGAGAAGGCCGGGACAGCCAAGAGACCCAGTACTTC. As protein: CASRLGEGRDSQETQYF.